The next 4 T cell receptor beta chains were all read from a single sample in a study of CD8 T cells in ankylosing spondylitis. One entry per CDR3 protein, called by TCRdb with MiXCR from the 5' RACE reads. The sample has approximately 220,000 distinct CDR3 sequences, around a quarter seen once; the top ten hold about 7%. Sequenced: blood, either unsorted or a sorted T cell fraction (not recorded which). These receptors were obtained from a male donor with ankylosing spondylitis or in good health (not recorded which).

This chain links TRBV4-3 with TRBJ2-2; D perhaps matches TRBD2 (5 bases). Trimming removed 3 bases at V and 7 bases at J, with 9 bases between. The CDR3 runs to 13 residues. CDR1 and CDR2 from the germline V gene are LGHNA and YSLEER. The CDR3 coding sequence is TGCGCCAGCAGCCAGGAGGCCGGCGGGGAGCTGTTTTTT. Protein sequence: CASSQEAGGELFF.

This clonotype was recorded a few times. This rearrangement joins TRBV29-1 to TRBJ2-1; D might be TRBD1 or TRBD2, each matching 5 bases. This CDR3 is built from 12 residues. Trimming cost V 7 bases and J 5 bases, with 12 bases left between them. Germline V gene data show CDR1 as SQVTM and CDR2 as ANQGSEA. This CDR3 is CSGGRGDNEQFF. The CDR3, as DNA: TGCAGCGGGGGACGAGGCGACAATGAGCAGTTCTTC.

V usage is TRBV20-1 and J usage is TRBJ1-4; unclear D gene. There are 14 residues in the CDR3. CDR1 DFQATT and CDR2 SNEGSKA come from the germline V gene (reference sequence). Deletions cut 7 bases from V and 4 bases from J, with 16 bases between. CDR3 coding DNA: TGCAGTGTACCACTGGGAATAATTAATGAAAAACTGTTTTTT. Amino acids: CSVPLGIINEKLFF.

This clonotype came up many times. This chain connects TRBV28 to TRBJ2-1, with 8 bases identical to TRBD2. The trim removed 2 bases at V and 6 bases at J, leaving 6 bases unmatched. Germline CDR1 MDHEN, CDR2 SYDVKM. The CDR3 is 15 amino acids. The CDR3, as DNA: TGTGCCAGCAGTTTAACTAGCGGTAACACCAATGAGCAGTTCTTC. As protein: CASSLTSGNTNEQFF.